This T cell receptor beta chain is drawn from a study of T cell responses to AZD1222 COVID-19 vaccine. Study-wide points: Baseline antibody screening turned up just six or seven seropositive AZD1222 recipients.

Points on this clone: The antigen is unknown. A junction end diverges from the germline sequence, so it may reflect a read error.

The assay was immunoSEQ multiplex PCR, and TCRdb's table has in-frame clones only and misses some. The sample gives about 120,000 clones, roughly nine tenths of which show up once; about 7% is in the top ten. The germline V gene encodes CDR1 MDHEN and CDR2 SYDVKM. The CDR3 is 13 residues long. The chain carries TRBV28 and TRBJ2-3; D may correspond to TRBD1 or TRBD2 (6 bases each). This clonotype was sampled from an adult in good health. The sample in question was peripheral blood, obtained on day 0 of AZD1222 vaccination. The DNA of the CDR3 is TGTGCCAGCAGTAAGGGGGGAACAGCTACGCAGTATTTT. Its protein product is CASSKGGTATQYF.